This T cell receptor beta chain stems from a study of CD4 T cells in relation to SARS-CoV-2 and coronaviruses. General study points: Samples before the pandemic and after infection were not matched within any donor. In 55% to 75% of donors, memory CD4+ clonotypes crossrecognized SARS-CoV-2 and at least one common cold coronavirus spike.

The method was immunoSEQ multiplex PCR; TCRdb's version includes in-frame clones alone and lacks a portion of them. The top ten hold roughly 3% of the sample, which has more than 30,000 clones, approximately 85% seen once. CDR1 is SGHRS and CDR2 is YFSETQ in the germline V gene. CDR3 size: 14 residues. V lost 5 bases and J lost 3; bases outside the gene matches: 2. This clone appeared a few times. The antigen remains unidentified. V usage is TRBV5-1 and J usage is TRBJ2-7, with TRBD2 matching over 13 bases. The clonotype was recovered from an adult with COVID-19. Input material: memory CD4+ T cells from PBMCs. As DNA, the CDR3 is TGCGCCAGCAGGGGGACTAGCGGGAACTACGAGCAGTACTTC. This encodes CASRGTSGNYEQYF.